The 32 T cell receptor beta chains reported below all come from one sample, sequenced in a study of CDR3 diversity in severe acne. From the PCR reads, TCRdb called clonotypes with MiXCR, one entry per CDR3 protein. The sample carries about 84,000 distinct CDR3 sequences, under 65% recorded once. Material: blood. The receptor set was obtained from a male donor in good health, without acne.

This clonotype was seen a few times. The chain is built from TRBV11-2 and TRBJ1-4, with D perhaps matching TRBD1 (5 bases). V was shortened by 0 bases and J by 10 bases, with 15 bases between the two germline ends. This CDR3 spans 15 amino acids. Germline values: CDR1 SGHAT, CDR2 FQNNGV. Here the CDR3 reads CASSLDGSRGGKLFF. Here the CDR3 DNA reads TGTGCCAGCAGCTTAGACGGTTCAAGGGGAGGAAAACTGTTTTTT.

This clonotype was observed a few times. The rearrangement uses TRBV24-1 and TRBJ2-2; no clear D. V was clipped by 7 bases and J by 6 bases, with 5 bases between them. In germline, CDR1 is KGHDR, CDR2 SFDVKD. The CDR3 has 11 residues. The CDR3 protein is CATRSAGELFF. CDR3 in DNA: TGTGCCACCAGATCGGCCGGGGAGCTGTTTTTT.

The table lists this clonotype with a few counts. The V gene is TRBV10-1, the J gene TRBJ1-1; D call uncertain. The V end lost 5 bases, the J end lost 1 base, and 8 bases lay between the germline ends. Germline CDR1 WNHNN, CDR2 SYGVQD (reference sequence). The CDR3 is 13 amino acids. CDR3 DNA: TGCGCCAGCAGTCGCAGTAAGAACACTGAAGCTTTCTTT. Translating it yields CASSRSKNTEAFF.

J is TRBJ2-3 and V is TRBV11-3; 9 nucleotides align to TRBD2. The CDR3 loop spans 15 amino acids. With V trimmed by 3 bases and J by 4 bases, 5 bases remained unmatched. CDR1 is SGHNT and CDR2 is YENEEA in the germline V gene. The CDR3 is CASSLSSGSPDTQYF. The DNA for the CDR3 is TGTGCCAGCAGCTTGAGTAGCGGGAGCCCAGATACGCAGTATTTT.

Only a few counts were recorded for this clonotype. The chain employs TRBV7-9 and TRBJ2-5; D is undetermined. The germline V gene has CDR1 SEHNR and CDR2 FQNEAQ (reference sequence). Trimming removed 1 base at V and 3 bases at J, with 9 bases between. This CDR3 contains 14 residues. The CDR3, as DNA: TGTGCCAGCAGCTTAGAGACACACAAAGAGACCCAGTACTTC. As protein: CASSLETHKETQYF.

The table lists this clonotype with a few counts. The chain couples TRBV2 to TRBJ1-6; D is unclear. Germline values: CDR1 SNHLY, CDR2 FYNNEI. CDR3 length: 10 residues. With 6 bases removed from V and 16 bases from J, the gap between germline ends came to 10 bases. The CDR3: CASRGDQLHF. CDR3 bases: TGTGCCAGCAGAGGCGACCAACTCCACTTT.

The V call is TRBV24-1, the J call TRBJ1-6, with TRBD1 matching over 12 bases. Germline V gene lookup returns CDR1 KGHDR and CDR2 SFDVKD. The CDR3 is 19 residues long. The V and J ends lost 9 bases and 5 bases, in that order; junction bases with no gene match: 16. Here the CDR3 DNA reads TGTGCCACCGGGACACCGGGACAGGGGGCGTCCGTCGATAATTCACCCCTCCACTTT. It codes for CATGTPGQGASVDNSPLHF.

This chain links TRBV5-4 with TRBJ1-5, with D tentatively TRBD1 (5 bases). This CDR3 has 17 amino acids. CDR1 and CDR2 (germline): SGHNT, YYREEE (reference sequence). The V and J ends lost 3 bases and 14 bases respectively, with 30 bases between them. The CDR3 DNA reads as TGTGCCAGCAGCTCGCCGGGACTAGCGGGAGGGCGGTCCTACGAGCATTTT. Amino acid sequence: CASSSPGLAGGRSYEHF. Full variable domain (missing parts from reference TRBV5-4 and TRBJ1-5): ETGVTQSPTHLIKTRGQQVTLRCSSQSGHNTVSWYQQALGQGPQFIFQYYREEENGRGNFPPRFSGLQFPNYSSELNVNALELDDSALYLCASSSPGLAGGRSYEHFGDGTRLSIL.

The chain is built from TRBV24-1 and TRBJ2-7, with D perhaps TRBD2 (6 bases). The CDR3 length is 12 residues. The germline V and J ends were trimmed by 11 bases and 7 bases, with 17 bases remaining between them. Germline V lookup: CDR1 KGHDR, CDR2 SFDVKD. The CDR3 sequence is CANRDSKYEQYF. CDR3 coding DNA: TGTGCCAACCGGGACTCCAAATATGAGCAGTACTTC.

Points on this clonotype: Mismatch with germline at one junction end may stem from a read error. V is TRBV7-8 and J is TRBJ2-7; a possible D gene is TRBD1 (6 bases). CDR3 size: 15 residues. Germline V gene data show CDR1 as SGHVS and CDR2 as FQNEAQ. Here the CDR3 DNA reads TGTGCCAGCAGCGAAACGGGACAAAGCTCCTACGAACAGTACTTC. Translation: CASSETGQSSYEQYF.

About this clonotype itself: The junction departs from the called germline gene at one end, perhaps through a read error. This chain connects TRBV30 to TRBJ1-1; 7 nucleotides match TRBD1. The CDR3 runs 13 residues. Germline V lookup: CDR1 GTSNPN, CDR2 SVGIG (reference sequence). The CDR3 coding sequence is TGTGCCTGGATTTCAACAGGGGACACTGAGGCTTTCTTT. Translation: CAWISTGDTEAFF.

Ten or more counts support this clonotype. J is TRBJ2-5 and V is TRBV2; D not resolved. This CDR3 contains 14 residues. Germline V gene data show CDR1 as SNHLY and CDR2 as FYNNEI. Trimming left V 3 bases short and J 2 bases short, with 10 bases between. The CDR3 DNA reads TGTGCCAGCAGTGATAGGAAGGATCAAGAGACCCAGTACTTC. Translation gives CASSDRKDQETQYF.

Concerning this clonotype itself: The CDR3 does not end in the conserved phenylalanine or tryptophan, so this is likely a read error. The V gene is TRBV7-7, the J gene TRBJ2-5; tentative D call: TRBD2 (5 bases). CDR3 length: 15 residues. Germline values: CDR1 SSHAT, CDR2 FNYEAQ (reference sequence). V gave up 0 bases and J gave up 5 bases, with 13 bases separating them. The DNA for the CDR3 is TGTGCCAGCAGCTTAGCCAGCGGAAGTGGCGAGACCCAGTACCTC. Protein: CASSLASGSGETQYL.

This clonotype occurred many times. The chain employs TRBV29-1 and TRBJ1-2; 8 nucleotides match TRBD1. The junction had 8 bases not matched to a gene; V was cut back by 6 bases and J by 2 bases. The germline gives CDR1 SQVTM, CDR2 ANQGSEA. The CDR3 sequence is 14 residues long. Written as DNA, the CDR3 is TGCAGCGTGCGGCTGGACAGGGACAACTATGGCTACACCTTC. Its translation: CSVRLDRDNYGYTF.

This clonotype was picked up many times. V and J are TRBV5-1 and TRBJ1-2, with 8 bases identical to TRBD1. CDR1 is SGHRS, CDR2 YFSETQ, per germline. V lost 4 bases, J lost 8 bases, and 4 bases stayed unmatched. This CDR3 is 12 amino acids long. The CDR3 DNA reads as TGCGCCAGCAGCCCGGGGGACAGGGGCTACACCTTC. It yields the protein CASSPGDRGYTF. The full variable domain, in which reference TRBV5-1 and TRBJ1-2 provide the parts outside the CDR3, is KAGVTQTPRYLIKTRGQQVTLSCSPISGHRSVSWYQQTPGQGLQFLFEYFSETQRNKGNFPGRFSGRQFSNSRSEMNVSTLELGDSALYLCASSPGDRGYTFGSGTRLTVV.

This clonotype was observed at least ten times. The rearrangement uses TRBV12-3 or TRBV12-4 and TRBJ1-6; D uncertain. The V and J ends lost 2 bases and 9 bases respectively, with 11 bases between them. This CDR3 is built from 14 residues. CDR3 nucleotide sequence: TGTGCCAGCAGTTTACTTGCCACGGGTTCACCCCTCCACTTT. It codes for CASSLLATGSPLHF.

This clonotype is medium-sized by share. The J gene is TRBJ1-6, the V gene TRBV9; 7 positions match TRBD1. V was pared by 0 bases and J by 6 bases, with 3 bases of the junction left unmatched. This CDR3 has 15 residues. Germline assignment: CDR1 SGDLS and CDR2 YYNGEE. The CDR3: CASSVGQGPNSPLHF. The CDR3 DNA follows: TGTGCCAGCAGCGTAGGACAGGGACCTAATTCACCCCTCCACTTT.

Concerning this clonotype: The junction and the germline gene differ at one end; a read error may be behind it. This chain links TRBV7-2 with TRBJ2-2, with 11 bases fitting TRBD2. CDR1 and CDR2 from the germline V gene are SGHTA and FQGNSA. This CDR3 is 18 amino acids long. The CDR3 nucleotides are TGTGCCAGCAGCCCATTAGCGGGGGGGCCACGGAACACCGGGGAGCTGCTTTTT. Translated, it gives CASSPLAGGPRNTGELLF.

The gene calls are TRBV7-9 and TRBJ2-3; 12 bases match TRBD2. V dropped 5 bases and J dropped 4; count of bases not matched to a gene: 7. The CDR3 length is 16 residues. Germline CDR1 SEHNR, CDR2 FQNEAQ (reference sequence). This CDR3 is CASSKLAGGPPDTQYF. DNA of the CDR3: TGTGCCAGCAGCAAACTAGCGGGAGGTCCTCCAGATACGCAGTATTTT.

This chain links TRBV13 with TRBJ2-7; 10 nucleotides align to TRBD2. Trimming at V came to 6 bases and at J to 5 bases, leaving 7 bases not matched to a gene. The CDR3 consists of 14 residues. The germline CDR1 and CDR2 sequences are PRHDT and FYEKMQ (reference sequence). CDR3: CASRKAGGPHEQYF. In DNA, the CDR3 is TGTGCCAGCAGAAAAGCGGGAGGGCCCCACGAGCAGTACTTC.

V is TRBV24-1 and J is TRBJ1-1; the D is unclear. The CDR3 is 14 residues long. V gave up 3 bases and J gave up 1 base, with 8 bases separating them. Per the germline V gene, CDR1 is KGHDR and CDR2 is SFDVKD. Written as DNA, the CDR3 is TGTGCCACCAGTGATGGGGTTGAGAACACTGAAGCTTTCTTT. Translation: CATSDGVENTEAFF.

This clonotype was seen more than once but under ten times. The conserved phenylalanine or tryptophan normally closing the CDR3 is absent here, so this likely arose from a read error. This chain joins TRBV4-1 and TRBJ2-3; D may be TRBD1 or TRBD2 (5 bases each). The CDR3 spans 13 residues. Germline values: CDR1 MGHRA, CDR2 YSYEKL. CDR3 DNA sequence: TGCGCCAGCGGCCAAGAGGGTACAGGTACGCAGTATTTA. Its protein product is CASGQEGTGTQYL.

This clonotype was counted many times. The V gene is TRBV4-1, the J gene TRBJ1-1; D is undetermined. Trimming left V 4 bases short and J 1 base short, with 7 bases between. In germline, CDR1 is MGHRA, CDR2 YSYEKL. The CDR3 contains 13 residues. The CDR3, as DNA: TGCGCCAGCAGCCCTTACACGAACACTGAAGCTTTCTTT. This encodes CASSPYTNTEAFF.

As regards this clonotype: This may come from a read error, since a much larger clone is one base off. CDR3 bases: TGTGTCATCCGAGGGGGGGGCATGAACACTGAAGCTTTCTTT. It encodes CVIRGGGMNTEAFF. This chain joins TRBV10-3 and TRBJ1-1, with D perhaps TRBD1 (6 bases). Germline V gene data show CDR1 as ENHRY and CDR2 as SYGVKD. The CDR3 loop spans 14 amino acids.

CDR3 sequence reads: CASSLYGNGEAFF. The CDR3 DNA is TGTGCCAGCAGCTTGTATGGGAATGGGGAAGCTTTCTTT. The genes are TRBV5-5 and TRBJ1-1; no definite D call. The CDR3 is made up of 13 amino acids. The germline CDR1 and CDR2 sequences are SGHKS and YYEKEE (reference sequence). Trimming stripped 1 base from V and 8 bases from J, with 12 bases between.

V and J are TRBV2 and TRBJ2-7; 7 bases align to TRBD2. The CDR3 totals 13 residues. J gave up 0 bases and V 7 bases, and 3 bases lay outside the gene matches. The germline V gene has CDR1 SNHLY and CDR2 FYNNEI. CDR3 region: CASTRDYSYEQYF. The CDR3 DNA reads as TGTGCCAGCACCAGGGACTACTCCTACGAGCAGTACTTC.

The chain links TRBV20-1 to TRBJ2-7, with D possibly being TRBD1 (5 bases). Trimming cost V 0 bases and J 0 bases, with 21 bases left between them. Germline V CDR1 and CDR2: DFQATT, SNEGSKA (reference sequence). The CDR3 runs 18 residues. In nucleotides, the CDR3 is TGCAGTGCTAGAGATGAGGCTGCTGCCAGGGTAAGCTCCTACGAGCAGTACTTC. Amino acids: CSARDEAAARVSSYEQYF.

A single count supports this clonotype. This chain connects TRBV7-8 to TRBJ2-3; TRBD2 matches at 12 bases. CDR1 is SGHVS and CDR2 is FQNEAQ in the germline V gene. V lost 6 bases, J lost 2 bases, and 6 bases stayed unmatched. This CDR3 spans 16 amino acids. The CDR3 DNA reads TGTGCCAGCAGTGGCGGACTAGCGGGAATCACAGATACGCAGTATTTT. Translated, it gives CASSGGLAGITDTQYF.

This chain uses TRBV24-1 with TRBJ1-2; tentatively, D is TRBD1 (5 bases). CDR1 is KGHDR and CDR2 is SFDVKD in the germline V gene. This CDR3 is built from 14 residues. V dropped 3 bases and J dropped 4 bases, with 11 bases sitting between them. The CDR3 spells CATSDSHRSYGYTF. DNA for the CDR3: TGTGCCACCAGTGATAGCCACAGGTCCTATGGCTACACCTTC.

To note about this clonotype: As the CDR3 is not closed by the conserved phenylalanine or tryptophan, this likely results from a read error. The genes are TRBV20-1 and TRBJ2-1; the D is unclear. CDR1 and CDR2 from the germline V gene are DFQATT and SNEGSKA (reference sequence). This CDR3 is built from 14 residues. Trimming pared 7 bases from V and 0 bases from J, leaving 13 bases between. The CDR3 sequence is CSVASRTSYNEQFR. The CDR3 nucleotides are TGCAGTGTGGCCAGCAGGACCTCCTACAATGAGCAGTTCAGA.

V is TRBV6-5 and J is TRBJ2-7, with 12 bases identical to TRBD2. This CDR3 has 15 amino acids. Losses at the gene ends were 7 bases for V and 3 bases for J; bases not matched to a gene: 7. Germline CDR1 MNHEY, CDR2 SVGAGI. The CDR3 protein is CASTRLAGEGYEQYF. CDR3 sequence (DNA): TGTGCCAGCACGAGACTAGCGGGAGAGGGCTACGAGCAGTACTTC.

This clonotype has a count of ten or more. CDR3 in amino acids: CASSGAEDIRKSSEKLFF. DNA for the CDR3: TGTGCCAGCAGCGGCGCTGAGGACATCCGAAAAAGCAGTGAAAAACTGTTTTTT. The chain has TRBV2 and TRBJ1-4, with D perhaps matching TRBD1 (5 bases). Germline-derived CDR1 and CDR2 are SNHLY and FYNNEI. The ends were cut back, 6 bases at V and 7 bases at J, with 27 bases in the middle. The CDR3 has 18 residues.